The clone carrying this T cell receptor (beta chain) was seen at least ten times. What it recognizes is unknown. TCRdb re-derived calls from the reads in MiXCR, one entry per CDR3 protein. The sample shows more than 500,000 distinct CDR3 sequences, approximately 17% of them seen only once. The record originates from a study of T cell repertoires in cytomegalovirus infection. Across the study: Both a matching HLA type and CMV infection were indicated by public TCR beta signatures.

Study conclusions and caveats: In two of eight donors, the top clonotype was HLA-C-restricted CMV-specific. Cumulative public TCR beta family frequency identified CMV carriers with the relevant HLA.

The TCR sequence derives from a human donor in good health (CMV status not recorded). Some clones in this sample may be carry-over from other donors' samples. The sample taken for sequencing was CD8+ T cells from PBMCs.

The CDR3: CASRFIGGAGDTDTQYF. The DNA for the CDR3 is TGCGCCAGCAGGTTTATAGGGGGAGCGGGGGACACAGATACGCAGTATTTT. V and J are TRBV4-1 and TRBJ2-3; 8 bases align to TRBD2. The V gene's germline CDR1 is MGHRA and CDR2 YSYEKL. The V and J ends lost 6 bases and 2 bases, in that order; junction bases with no gene match: 13. The CDR3 is 17 residues long.